This T cell receptor (beta chain) was captured in a study of T cell responses to AZD1222 COVID-19 vaccine. Study outcomes and limitations: White British ancestry dominated among donors, who included more females, and clonal diversity was possibly underestimated. Reportedly, close to half of spike-specific TCRs are directed against unmutated variant regions. AZD1222 recipients seropositive at baseline numbered only 5 to 7. The study found vaccine-associated CD4 TCRs spanning spike, dominant at 160-218 and 743-854.

Generated by immunoSEQ multiplex PCR, the TCRdb table keeps only in-frame clones and is missing some. The repertoire holds fewer than 150,000 clones, with 92% as singletons. This CDR3 region has 14 residues. Germline CDR1 DFQATT, CDR2 SNEGSKA (reference sequence). V lost 3 bases and J 0 bases, leaving 8 bases between the germline ends. The count of this clone is one. As yet, its antigen is unknown. The sequence derives from an adult in good health. The chain has TRBV20-1 and TRBJ1-4; D uncertain. The sequencing here drew on peripheral blood, taken on day 0 of AZD1222 vaccination. The chain's CDR3 is CSASRKSTNEKLFF. The CDR3 nucleotides are TGCAGTGCTAGTAGAAAGTCAACTAATGAAAAACTGTTTTTT.